A selection of T cell receptor beta chains follows, all from one sample in a study of metastatic and nonmetastatic thyroid tumors. TCRdb ran MiXCR on the PCR reads. The top ten hold 15% to 20% of the sample, which has fewer than 40,000 clones, around a third seen once. The sequencing input was tumor tissue. All receptors derive from a female donor with papillary thyroid cancer or a benign thyroid nodule (not recorded which). Some clones in this sample may be carry-over from other donors' samples. Both conserved end residues are part of each CDR3. A D gene is named only where the DNA matches it firmly. Rows may omit the clone size; those that give it use once, few, many or a size class.

CDR3: CASSSPGGGILDEQFF
V: TRBV27
size: NA
D: TRBD2

CDR3: CASSYHRTVNYGYTF
V: TRBV28
size: NA
D: NA

CDR3: CASSLDGSDSYEQYF
V: TRBV5-1
size: NA
D: NA

CDR3: CASSYSPDRDHEQYF
V: TRBV6-5
size: NA
D: TRBD1

CDR3: CASKGRGVATEAFF
V: TRBV6-1
size: NA
D: NA

CDR3: CASGRRGAFF
V: TRBV28
size: NA
D: NA

CDR3: CASSPTLAGEQYF
V: TRBV27
size: few
D: TRBD2

CDR3: CASSPAGVYEQYF
V: TRBV19
size: few
D: TRBD2

CDR3: CASRTRGSGNYEQYF
V: TRBV28
size: NA
D: TRBD2

CDR3: CASSRLNNEQFF
V: TRBV7-8
size: NA
D: NA

CDR3: CASSLGDYEQYF
V: TRBV5-1
size: NA
D: NA

CDR3: CSARVGQGNTEAFF
V: TRBV20-1
size: NA
D: NA

CDR3: CASGFSLGFNSPLHF
V: TRBV12-5
size: few
D: NA

CDR3: CASSLRAGANTGELFF
V: TRBV7-3
size: NA
D: TRBD2

CDR3: CASRTMTGLTEAFF
V: TRBV6-1
size: few
D: TRBD1

CDR3: CASSQGDSPLHF
V: TRBV3-1
size: NA
D: NA

CDR3: CASSGILTSGTTTGELFF
V: TRBV5-1
size: NA
D: TRBD2

CDR3: CASSVSTGAGNTIYF
V: TRBV6-4
size: few
D: TRBD1

CDR3: CASSVSQGPNQPQHF
V: TRBV6-1
size: NA
D: NA

CDR3: CASSLSSGGGQPQHF
V: TRBV5-1
size: once
D: TRBD1

CDR3: CASSGQRDNTGELFF
V: TRBV2
size: few
D: TRBD2

CDR3: CASSSRGAGANVLTF
V: TRBV27
size: NA
D: NA

CDR3: CASSLSPHSRAFF
V: TRBV27
size: few
D: NA